This T cell receptor beta chain came from a study of blood T cell repertoires in COVID-19. Whole-study context: There were acute and convalescent COVID-19 samples, and they came from the United States, Italy and Spain. Nucleic acid was either cDNA or gDNA, and it came from T cells, B-cell-depleted T cells, or PBMCs.

Methods used by the authors: Using reference gene primer amplification, nucleated cell counts were estimated. Here immunoSEQ multiplex PCR was the method, and the copy in TCRdb shows in-frame clones only, minus some. V and J calls and clone size follow that table, whereas D and trimming were derived from the DNA. The repertoire includes more than 95,000 clones, 75% to 90% of them detected once, and roughly 8.2% sits in the top ten. This CDR3 has 16 residues. J gave up 4 bases and V 1 base, and 6 bases lay outside the gene matches. Germline assignment: CDR1 SGHDT and CDR2 YYEEEE. This clonotype was sampled from a human donor in a cohort sampled during active COVID-19. Sequences were obtained from peripheral blood. V usage is TRBV5-6 and J usage is TRBJ2-3; 10 bases are shared with TRBD2. The DNA for the CDR3 is TGTGCCAGCAGCTTGCGGGGGACTAGCGTCGCAGATACGCAGTATTTT. Translated, it gives CASSLRGTSVADTQYF.